One TCR beta chain is described in this entry. Its cognate antigen is unknown. The sample is drawn from a study of STAT5B mutations in CD4+ large granular lymphocyte leukemia. General study points: Patient CD4-sorted repertoires looked more clonal than healthy CD4+ repertoires, even without putative leukemic clones. TRBV06-family usage was enriched in top patient clones (8/27) versus controls (2/35).

The survey-level immunoSEQ assay was used. Assay used: immunoSEQ multiplex PCR; TCRdb lists only in-frame clones, some missing. The sample lists roughly 30,000 clones, 70% to 85% occurring once. The V end was cut by 1 base, the J end by 0 bases, with 10 bases between. The CDR3 sequence is 16 residues long. Germline CDR1 SGHAT, CDR2 FQNNGV. The sequenced material came from CD4+ T cells from blood buffy coats. The chain combines TRBV11-2 with TRBJ1-5; perhaps TRBD1 as D (5 bases). The sequence was obtained from a human donor in good health. The CDR3 loop reads CASSLVAGFSNQPQHF. CDR3 sequence (DNA): TGTGCCAGCAGCTTAGTCGCAGGGTTTAGCAATCAGCCCCAGCATTTT.